This paragraph reports one T cell receptor (beta chain). The source of the sample is a study of patients and donors after allogeneic stem cell transplantation. TCRdb used MiXCR to reprocess the RT-PCR reads, holding one entry per CDR3 protein. The sample lists fewer than 200,000 distinct CDR3 sequences, approximately 30% seen once, with 3.2% in the top ten. The V gene lost 6 bases and the J gene lost 8 bases, with 22 bases spanning the gap. Germline V CDR1 and CDR2: DFQATT, SNEGSKA (reference sequence). This CDR3 is 14 amino acids long. This rearrangement joins TRBV20-1 to TRBJ1-2, with D possibly matching TRBD1 (5 bases). The sequenced sample consisted of blood, either unsorted or a sorted T cell fraction (not recorded which). This receptor was identified in a human donor who was either an allogeneic HSCT recipient or a stem cell or donor lymphocyte infusion donor (not recorded which). It is not recorded whose cells these are; they may come from a transplant donor. The CDR3 loop is CSALRPGSTGGYTF. For the CDR3, the DNA is TGCAGTGCGCTTCGGCCAGGGTCAACAGGAGGCTACACCTTC.